This T cell receptor (beta chain) is from a study of blood T cell repertoires in COVID-19. On the study more broadly: Acute-phase and convalescent COVID-19 samples originated in the United States, Italy and Spain.

Source study methods: Nucleated cell number was recorded as an estimate derived from reference gene primer amplification. Clones were read by immunoSEQ multiplex PCR, and TCRdb kept only the in-frame ones, dropping some. The V and J calls and clone size are taken from that table; D and trimming were inferred from the DNA. The sample carries 250,000 to 350,000 clones, about 85% recorded once. Trimming cost V 3 bases and J 6 bases; bases outside gene matches: 7. The germline V gene encodes CDR1 SGDLS and CDR2 YYNGEE. The CDR3 contains 15 residues. The chain recombines TRBV9 with TRBJ2-1, with 9 bases lining up with TRBD2. The TCR comes from a woman between 45 and 65 years old with active or convalescent COVID-19. Sequenced sample: peripheral blood. The CDR3 sequence is CASSGAGGRSNEQFF. The CDR3, as DNA: TGTGCCAGCAGCGGAGCGGGAGGACGATCCAATGAGCAGTTCTTC.